The T cell receptor beta chain under discussion was sequenced for a study of shared clonotypes between healthy human individuals. V was trimmed by 5 bases and J by 8 bases, leaving 15 bases between them. This CDR3 spans 13 amino acids. The germline V gene encodes CDR1 SNHLY and CDR2 FYNNEI. Using immunoSEQ multiplex PCR, the repertoire was profiled, and TCRdb retains in-frame clones only, with some absent. The table has approximately 640,000 clones, about 78% seen once. This clone was seen more than once but under ten times. The sequence came from a woman under 40 in good health. This sequence joins TRBV2 and TRBJ1-2; D uncertain. The source material was memory CD4+ T cells sorted from blood. Described subset: CD45RA-negative fraction. Here the CDR3 reads CASSPQDLGGYTF. CDR3 bases: TGTGCCAGCAGTCCCCAAGATCTGGGAGGCTACACCTTC. The whole variable domain, filled in from reference TRBV2 and TRBJ1-2, reads EPEVTQTPSHQVTQMGQEVILRCVPISNHLYFYWYRQILGQKVEFLVSFYNNEISEKSEIFDDQFSVERPDGSNFTLKIRSTKLEDSAMYFCASSPQDLGGYTFGSGTRLTVV.